This T cell receptor (beta chain) was retrieved from a study of Ad26.COV2.S vaccination and SARS-CoV-2 variants (dated by TCRdb to 2020 to 2022). About the full investigation: Vaccine-arm donors came from COV1001, a multicentre, randomized, double-blind, placebo-controlled phase I-IIa trial of Ad26.COV2.S in healthy adults. Ad26.COV2.S was administered intramuscularly at 5 x 10^10 or 1 x 10^11 viral particles, either as a single shot or as two shots given 56 days apart. The specificity and breadth of SARS-CoV-2-reactive T cell receptors after Ad26.COV2.S vaccination were assessed by TCRbeta repertoire sequencing. A total of around 32 samples were included in the TCR-sequenced set, comprising 19 Ad26.COV2.S vaccine recipients, 5 placebo recipients and 8 SARS-CoV-2 convalescent individuals. Trial participants were randomized into five groups of five: low-dose or high-dose Ad26.COV2.S given once or twice, or placebo on both occasions. Investigators remained blinded to trial group allocation during experiments and outcome assessment. The paper's findings and limits, for the study overall: The authors noted that the TCR breadth and depth analyses may have underestimated total T cell responses. The study lacked the statistical power to compare responses across vaccine doses or regimens. Comparable non-spike TCR breadth was observed between vaccine and placebo recipients, consistent with only spike being contained in the vaccine. After vaccination, substantial breadth of spike-specific CD8+ and CD4+ T cell responses was reported. Higher spike-specific TCR breadth was observed in Ad26.COV2.S recipients than in placebo recipients (P = 0.0014).

The CDR3 spans 17 residues, from the cysteine through the phenylalanine. Left in the record is the CDR3 DNA by itself, 51 bases read in frame from the first base. V ends up 1 base short and J 2 bases short, with an unmatched junction base count of 6. CDR1 LNHDA and CDR2 SQIVND were looked up in the germline V gene (reference sequence). The immunoSEQ Assay was the method used to sequence TCRbeta CDR3 regions. After extraction, genomic DNA underwent amplification by bias-controlled multiplex PCR, followed by high-throughput sequencing. Turning to the authors' computational methods: To quantify the absolute abundance of every unique TCRbeta CDR3 region, sequences were collapsed and filtered. Usable DNA was measured by amplifying reference genes present in all nucleated cells, and TCRbeta template counts were normalized to that usable DNA to estimate T cell fraction. Repertoire TCRs were annotated as SARS-CoV-2-specific when V gene, CDR3 amino acid sequence and J gene were exactly matched to a known reactive TCR set. The reference SARS-CoV-2 TCR set came from MIRA and was filtered for enrichment in COVID-19-positive ImmuneCODE repertoires, removing public or cross-reactive TCRs. Based on the MIRA antigens, annotated TCRs were further analysed at the level of specific ORF or position within ORF. Depth was the summed frequency of annotated unique rearrangements, while breadth was defined as annotated unique rearrangements over total unique productive rearrangements. Two-sided Wilcoxon rank-sum tests were used to compare TCR breadth between groups. The table comes from immuneACCESS by way of TCRdb, which keeps in-frame sequences with V and J called. Part of the clones is missing from these tables; in studies checked, under half for an unresolved V gene and the rest for unknown reasons. The V and J calls and clone size were taken over from that table, and D and trimming were inferred from the DNA. This sample comprises about 480,000 clones, approximately 88% of them detected only once. The biggest ten clones account for 9.5% to 15% of the sample.

This specimen's treatment or condition label, per the study, means: around 19 received Ad26.COV2.S at low or high dose, single or two shots; about 5 received placebo; per-sample allocation not given. For vaccine and placebo recipients, repertoires were sequenced using samples collected on day 63 after the first injection. In Cohort 1b, about 25 adults aged 18-55 years were enrolled at a single site in Boston, USA, between 29 July and 7 August 2020. Ad26.COV2.S was a replication-incompetent adenovirus type 26 vector that expressed a prefusion-stabilized SARS-CoV-2 spike protein derived from the original Wuhan strain. On this clone itself: Its binding antigen is unknown. No base quality information exists; no much larger clone differs at one position.

This receptor was taken from a person between 18 and 65 years old who received the Ad26.COV2.S COVID-19 vaccine or a placebo. The sequences come from peripheral blood, collected in a trial of Ad26.COV2.S vaccine versus placebo. Recombination connected TRBV19 to TRBJ2-2, and 8 junction bases match TRBD2. The nucleotide sequence reads TGTGCCAGTAGTATAGGGTCTAGCGGGTTCAACACCGGGGAGCTGTTTTTT. This is translated as CASSIGSSGFNTGELFF.